A single sample gave rise to the 14 T cell receptor beta chains below, sequenced in a study of cytomegalovirus exposure and HLA in healthy donors. Primers for the PCR totalled 60 Vbeta and 13 Jbeta. The assay was immunoSEQ multiplex PCR, and TCRdb's table has in-frame clones only and misses some. The sample yields more than 90,000 clones, roughly four fifths seen once. Sequenced sample: PBMCs. The receptors come from a man aged 30 to 45 in good health and CMV-seropositive.

This clone came up many times. This chain joins TRBV5-1 and TRBJ1-1; TRBD1 matches 7 bases. Germline V gene data show CDR1 as SGHRS and CDR2 as YFSETQ. The V segment lost 4 bases and the J segment 0 bases; nucleotides outside the gene matches: 9. The CDR3 spans 16 residues. Here the CDR3 reads CASSREGDRVNTEAFF. In nucleotides, the CDR3 is TGCGCCAGCAGCCGCGAGGGCGACAGGGTGAACACTGAAGCTTTCTTT.

CDR3 sequence: CASSTSGPYNEQFF. The CDR3, as DNA: TGTGCCAGCAGTACTAGCGGGCCTTACAATGAGCAGTTCTTC. The rearrangement links TRBV6-5 to TRBJ2-1; 9 nucleotides agree with TRBD2. V dropped 5 bases and J dropped 4; count of bases not matched to a gene: 3. This CDR3 is 14 amino acids long. Germline V lookup: CDR1 MNHEY, CDR2 SVGAGI.

The chain combines TRBV6-5 with TRBJ2-5; 10 bases are a match to TRBD1. V trimming: 4 bases; J trimming: 5 bases; junction bases outside the gene matches: 4. This CDR3 has 14 residues. Germline assignment: CDR1 MNHEY and CDR2 SVGAGI. CDR3 in DNA: TGTGCCAGCAGTTGGGACAGGGGTGTGGAGACCCAGTACTTC. Translating it yields CASSWDRGVETQYF.

This clone occurred once. This sequence joins TRBV19 and TRBJ1-2; a weak D match, TRBD1 (5 bases). Germline V gene sequence: CDR1 LNHDA, CDR2 SQIVND (reference sequence). The CDR3 length is 15 residues. V lost 5 bases and J lost 3, with 16 bases in between. CDR3 region: CASSSGGRGYYGYTF. CDR3 nucleotides: TGTGCCAGTAGTTCGGGGGGTCGTGGTTACTATGGCTACACCTTC.

This chain uses TRBV11-3 with TRBJ2-3; 9 positions agree with TRBD2. Germline CDR1 is SGHNT and CDR2 is YENEEA. J gave up 3 bases and V 1 base, and 5 bases lay outside the gene matches. The CDR3 sequence is 16 residues long. The CDR3 sequence is CASSLVGGRVTDTQYF. Here the CDR3 DNA reads TGTGCCAGCAGCTTAGTCGGCGGGAGGGTTACAGATACGCAGTATTTT.

V gene TRBV10-2 combines with J gene TRBJ2-1; maybe TRBD2 (5 bases). This CDR3 contains 18 residues. Trimming took off 6 bases at V and 0 bases at J, with 21 bases between the two ends. Looked up from germline, CDR1 is WSHSY and CDR2 is SAAADI. The CDR3 protein is CASRSLGLARPSYNEQFF. The DNA for the CDR3 is TGCGCCAGCAGGAGCCTTGGGTTAGCGAGACCCTCCTACAATGAGCAGTTCTTC.

This clone occurred a few times. V is TRBV27 and J is TRBJ2-7; no clear D. Trimming took 2 bases from V and 4 from J, leaving 12 bases between them. The CDR3 has 14 amino acids. In germline, CDR1 is MNHEY, CDR2 SMNVEV (reference sequence). CDR3 sequence: CASSLTLLGYEQYF. The CDR3 DNA reads as TGTGCCAGCAGTTTAACCCTACTCGGGTACGAGCAGTACTTC.

This clone was found once. The V gene is TRBV13, the J gene TRBJ1-1, with D uncertain. The V end was cut by 5 bases, the J end by 1 base, with 23 bases between. CDR1 and CDR2 (germline): PRHDT, FYEKMQ (reference sequence). This CDR3 is built from 18 residues. The DNA for the CDR3 is TGTGCCAGCAGCCCCCCTGGGCAGGTTCAAGGATGGAACACTGAAGCTTTCTTT. It encodes CASSPPGQVQGWNTEAFF.

Written as DNA, the CDR3 is TGTGCCAGCAGTTTATTTAGGGCAGGGGGCCTCTATGGCTACACCTTC. Amino acids: CASSLFRAGGLYGYTF. This chain uses TRBV27 with TRBJ1-2; the match to TRBD1 covers 8 bases. The CDR3 is 16 residues long. V shed 1 base and J 4 bases; nucleotides not matched to a gene: 8. Looked up from germline, CDR1 is MNHEY and CDR2 is SMNVEV (reference sequence).

The chain employs TRBV18 and TRBJ2-1; 7 nucleotides agree with TRBD1. Germline lookup yields CDR1 KGHSH and CDR2 LQKENI. This CDR3 spans 16 amino acids. The J segment lost 7 bases and the V segment lost 3 bases, leaving 12 bases of the junction unmatched. DNA for the CDR3: TGTGCCAGCTCACCTTCCTTGCTAGGGGGCTTAAATGAGCAGTTCTTC. Amino acid sequence: CASSPSLLGGLNEQFF.

This chain joins TRBV2 and TRBJ2-5; TRBD1 matches at 7 bases. Germline V CDR1 and CDR2: SNHLY, FYNNEI. With V trimmed by 5 bases and J by 11 bases, 17 bases remained unmatched. This CDR3 region has 15 residues. The CDR3 loop reads CASSPLQGDGREQYF. The CDR3 DNA is TGTGCCAGCAGTCCTCTCCAGGGGGACGGAAGGGAGCAGTACTTC.

The rearrangement joins TRBV18 to TRBJ2-2; D uncertain. Trimming took 8 bases from V and 4 from J, leaving 14 bases between them. The CDR3 has 14 residues. Germline CDR1 reads KGHSH; CDR2 reads LQKENI. The CDR3, as DNA: TGTGCCAGCCTCCAGGTTCTCTCCACCGGGGAGCTGTTTTTT. Translated, it gives CASLQVLSTGELFF.

This clone appeared once. V is TRBV18 and J is TRBJ1-5; D is uncertain. V shed 0 bases and J shed 7 bases, with 16 bases lying between them. The CDR3 has 16 amino acids. From germline, CDR1 is KGHSH and CDR2 LQKENI. In DNA form, the CDR3 reads TGTGCCAGCTCACCACCCGGTTCCGGAGGAGAGCAGCCCCAGCATTTT. This sequence encodes CASSPPGSGGEQPQHF. Complete variable domain (other parts from reference TRBV18 and TRBJ1-5): NAGVMQNPRHLVRRRGQEARLRCSPMKGHSHVYWYRQLPEEGLKFMVYLQKENIIDESGMPKERFSAEFPKEGPSILRIQQVVRGDSAAYFCASSPPGSGGEQPQHFGDGTRLSIL.

The rearrangement uses TRBV6-1 and TRBJ1-1, with 8 positions matching TRBD1. The CDR3 has 16 amino acids. Trimming cost V 2 bases and J 6 bases; bases outside gene matches: 11. Germline CDR1 MNHNS, CDR2 SASEGT. The CDR3: CASSELGTGGAPEAFF. DNA of the CDR3: TGTGCCAGCAGTGAATTGGGGACAGGCGGGGCCCCTGAAGCTTTCTTT.